The clone carrying this T cell receptor (beta chain) was detected once. Its antigen remains unidentified. The data belong to a study of cytomegalovirus exposure and HLA in healthy donors. Broader study findings: CMV antigen specificity was confirmed in vitro for three CMV-associated chains.

Both 60 Vbeta primers and 13 Jbeta primers went into the PCR. Repertoires were generated with immunoSEQ multiplex PCR, while TCRdb's copy carries only in-frame clones and drops some. The data contain some 160,000 clones, 82% of them singletons. The germline gives CDR1 MNHEY, CDR2 SVGAGI. V was clipped by 0 bases and J by 2 bases; unmatched bases: 3. The CDR3 is 16 residues long. The chain employs TRBV6-5 and TRBJ2-3; TRBD2 agrees at 9 bases. Sequenced material: PBMCs. This clonotype was sampled from a woman aged 45-59 years in good health and CMV-seronegative. Here the CDR3 reads CASSYSAGGLTDTQYF. CDR3 bases: TGTGCCAGCAGTTACTCGGCGGGGGGGCTCACAGATACGCAGTATTTT.